This paragraph reports one T cell receptor (beta chain). Its target is unknown. V lost 4 bases, J lost 7 bases, and 13 bases lay in between. This CDR3 spans 12 amino acids. Per the germline V gene, CDR1 is SQVTM and CDR2 is ANQGSEA. PCR was performed using 60 Vbeta and 13 Jbeta primers. Per the original methods: Roughly 10 million shared chains were among the about 80 million unique TCR beta chains that a later analysis counted. TCRdb keeps only in-frame clones here, not all; method: immunoSEQ multiplex PCR. D and trimming come from the DNA, and the V and J calls and clone size come from that table. The sample holds 150,000 or so clones. The data were taken from a study of cytomegalovirus exposure and HLA in healthy donors. Study results and caveats: Despite most TCR sequences being rare, some public TCRs occurred in many donors. In vitro testing confirmed a few CMV-associated chains as specific for CMV antigens.

The rearrangement uses TRBV29-1 and TRBJ1-1; TRBD1 is a possible D gene (6 bases). This TCR was sampled from a man aged 18 to 30 in good health and CMV-seronegative. The sample comprised PBMCs. For the CDR3, the DNA is TGCAGCGTTGCGCAGGGGCGAGGTGAAGCTTTCTTT. Residues: CSVAQGRGEAFF.